One T cell receptor (beta chain) is described in this entry. This specimen belongs to a study of cytomegalovirus exposure and HLA in healthy donors. This CDR3 is 14 amino acids long. CDR1 is SGHRS and CDR2 is YFSETQ in the germline V gene. V shed 0 bases, J shed 5 bases, and the junction held 4 bases outside the gene matches. The PCR made use of 60 Vbeta and 13 Jbeta primers. The repertoire was sequenced with immunoSEQ multiplex PCR; TCRdb's copy has only in-frame clones and lacks some. The top ten clones hold roughly 7% of a sample with approximately 160,000 clones, more than 60% of them seen once. Sequences were obtained from PBMCs. This clonotype was sampled from a woman between 35 and 50 years old in good health and CMV-seropositive. The chain has TRBV5-1 and TRBJ2-7; 8 nucleotides line up with TRBD1. The DNA for the CDR3 is TGCGCCAGCAGCTTGGTCCCAGGGGGCGACGAGCAGTACTTC. Translation gives CASSLVPGGDEQYF.